The present entry profiles one T cell receptor beta chain with its context. The data belong to a study of blood T cell repertoires in COVID-19. Study context: Both acute and convalescent COVID-19 samples were obtained from the United States, Italy and Spain.

V lost 5 bases, J lost 1 base, and 19 bases lay in between. This CDR3 is built from 16 residues. Germline CDR1 reads SQVTM; CDR2 reads ANQGSEA. Some clones are missing from TCRdb's copy, which holds only in-frame ones; the method was immunoSEQ multiplex PCR. The sample lists hundreds of thousands of clones; over 80% were seen once. The sequenced sample was peripheral blood. V usage is TRBV29-1 and J usage is TRBJ2-3, with D perhaps TRBD1 (6 bases). The receptor's source is a woman in her forties or fifties with active or convalescent COVID-19. This CDR3 reads CSVRGVPGQRTDTQYF. CDR3 nucleotide sequence: TGCAGCGTTCGTGGAGTGCCGGGACAACGCACAGATACGCAGTATTTT.